Listed here are 25 T cell receptor beta chains from one sample, sequenced in a study of blood T cells in healthy people across ages. The use of a sample-barcoded 5' primer and a J-beta primer mix characterized a second PCR of about 6 to 11 cycles. MiXCR was run by TCRdb on the 5' RACE reads, yielding one entry per CDR3 protein. The data contain about 1.1 million distinct CDR3 sequences, about two fifths of them singletons. The specimen sequenced was blood. These receptors were obtained from a man younger than 30 in good health.

Only a few counts were recorded for this clonotype. The chain links TRBV7-6 to TRBJ2-1, with 7 bases fitting TRBD1. V shed 0 bases, J shed 6 bases, and the junction held 5 bases outside the gene matches. The CDR3 has 15 amino acids. Germline V gene sequence: CDR1 SGHVS, CDR2 FNYEAQ. In DNA, the CDR3 is TGTGCCAGCAGCTTAGCCCAAGACAGGGTCAATGAGCAGTTCTTC. This sequence encodes CASSLAQDRVNEQFF.

This clonotype was seen a handful of times. V is TRBV4-1 and J is TRBJ1-5; no definite D call. The V gene lost 5 bases and the J gene lost 6 bases, with 17 bases spanning the gap. Looked up from germline, CDR1 is MGHRA and CDR2 is YSYEKL. The CDR3 runs 15 residues. CDR3 region: CASSIRLPGFQPQHF. In DNA, the CDR3 is TGCGCCAGCAGCATTCGCCTTCCGGGGTTTCAGCCCCAGCATTTT.

This clonotype showed up just a few times. CDR3 amino acids: CASSLEFREVGSPLHF. The DNA of the CDR3 is TGCGCCAGCAGCTTGGAGTTCAGGGAAGTCGGTTCACCCCTCCACTTT. The V and J genes are TRBV5-1 and TRBJ1-6, with a possible D match to TRBD1 (5 bases). Germline V gene data show CDR1 as SGHRS and CDR2 as YFSETQ. Trimming stripped 0 bases from V and 9 bases from J, with 16 bases between. The CDR3 totals 16 residues. The full variable domain, rest sourced from reference TRBV5-1 and TRBJ1-6, is KAGVTQTPRYLIKTRGQQVTLSCSPISGHRSVSWYQQTPGQGLQFLFEYFSETQRNKGNFPGRFSGRQFSNSRSEMNVSTLELGDSALYLCASSLEFREVGSPLHFGNGTRLTVT.

This clonotype occurred a few times. The V and J genes are TRBV6-8 and TRBJ2-3, with TRBD1 identical over 7 bases. V shed 4 bases, J shed 2 bases, and the junction held 12 bases outside the gene matches. The CDR3 is 17 residues long. Germline V gives CDR1 MNHGY, CDR2 SAAAGT. The CDR3 bases are TGTGCCAGCAGTTCTCCCGGGACAGCCAGCTACACAGATACGCAGTATTTT. Translated, it gives CASSSPGTASYTDTQYF.

The chain combines TRBV12-3 or TRBV12-4 with TRBJ2-1; 8 bases map to TRBD2. The CDR3 has 16 residues. V trimming: 4 bases; J trimming: 0 bases; junction bases outside the gene matches: 5. This chain's CDR3 is CASSSGGADSYNEQFF. The CDR3, as DNA: TGTGCCAGCAGTTCCGGGGGGGCGGACTCCTACAATGAGCAGTTCTTC.

The chain has TRBV27 and TRBJ2-1, with 8 bases lining up with TRBD2. CDR1 is MNHEY, CDR2 SMNVEV, per germline (reference sequence). CDR3 size: 13 residues. J lost 6 bases, V lost 7 bases, and 5 bases had no gene match. DNA of the CDR3: TGTGCCAGCACGGGGGGGGCATCCAATGAGCAGTTCTTC. Protein sequence: CASTGGASNEQFF.

This clonotype has at least ten counts. The rearrangement uses TRBV28 and TRBJ1-2; no clear D gene. Trimming stripped 8 bases from V and 4 bases from J, with 8 bases between. This CDR3 is 11 amino acids long. Per germline, CDR1 MDHEN and CDR2 SYDVKM. CDR3 DNA: TGTGCCAGCTACTCTGGCTATGGCTACACCTTC. Amino acid sequence: CASYSGYGYTF.

This clonotype was seen ten or more times. The chain carries TRBV4-3 and TRBJ2-7; unclear D gene. The V end lost 1 base, the J end lost 0 bases, and 7 bases lay between the germline ends. The CDR3 sequence is 14 residues long. CDR1 is LGHNA and CDR2 is YSLEER in the germline V gene. The DNA of the CDR3 is TGCGCCAGCAGCCAAGGACGCAACTCCTACGAGCAGTACTTC. Translating gives CASSQGRNSYEQYF.

The chain has TRBV6-1 and TRBJ1-2, with D unresolved. The CDR3 runs 17 residues. Germline V gene lookup returns CDR1 MNHNS and CDR2 SASEGT. Trimming cost V 0 bases and J 3 bases, with 17 bases left between them. The CDR3 sequence: CASSEALGFIVDYGYTF. CDR3 sequence (DNA): TGTGCCAGCAGTGAAGCGCTTGGATTCATTGTGGACTATGGCTACACCTTC.

The rearrangement joins TRBV6-1 to TRBJ2-1; D gene unclear. The DNA end lines up better with TRBJ2-7; the J call may be wrong. The CDR3 totals 14 residues. Germline loops: CDR1 MNHNS, CDR2 SASEGT. CDR3 protein: CASKRYETYNEQYF. The CDR3 nucleotides read TGTGCCAGCAAACGATACGAAACCTACAATGAGCAGTACTTC.

This clonotype was observed a handful of times. The CDR3 DNA reads as TGTGCCAGCAGTTTAGCGCAGGGGGCCGGTGAGCAGTTCTTC. Protein sequence: CASSLAQGAGEQFF. The genes are TRBV12-3 or TRBV12-4 and TRBJ2-1, with 8 bases lining up with TRBD1. This CDR3 is 14 amino acids long. V was clipped by 0 bases and J by 9 bases; unmatched bases: 4.

The rearrangement uses TRBV15 and TRBJ1-4, with 7 bases that match TRBD1. The germline CDR1 and CDR2 sequences are LNHNV and YYDKDF (reference sequence). V was pared by 3 bases and J by 1 base, with 2 bases of the junction left unmatched. This CDR3 has 15 residues. CDR3 in amino acids: CATSSRQGTNEKLFF. The CDR3 DNA reads TGTGCCACCAGCAGCAGACAGGGAACTAATGAAAAACTGTTTTTT.

This clonotype was seen more than once but under ten times. The CDR3 is CASSAGPGTGLTEAFF. The CDR3 nucleotides read TGCGCCAGCAGCGCCGGTCCCGGGACAGGGTTAACTGAAGCTTTCTTT. The rearrangement links TRBV5-1 to TRBJ1-1; 9 nucleotides line up with TRBD1. This CDR3 region has 16 residues. J lost 5 bases, V lost 4 bases, and 12 bases had no gene match. CDR1 is SGHRS, CDR2 YFSETQ, per germline.

The V gene is TRBV6-6, the J gene TRBJ2-3; D might be TRBD1 (7 bases). This CDR3 region has 16 residues. V was cut by 3 bases and J by 1 base, with 14 bases left in between. In germline, CDR1 is MNHNY, CDR2 SVGAGI (reference sequence). The CDR3 is CASSYYRGGGTDTQYF. In DNA form, the CDR3 reads TGTGCCAGCAGTTATTACAGGGGAGGAGGCACAGATACGCAGTATTTT.

This clonotype was seen only a few times. The chain couples TRBV12-3 or TRBV12-4 to TRBJ2-3; weak D call: TRBD2 (5 bases). CDR3 size: 12 residues. V lost 10 bases and J 6 bases, leaving 14 bases between the germline ends. The CDR3 is CATTQAADTQYF. CDR3 DNA: TGTGCCACCACCCAAGCGGCCGATACGCAGTATTTT.

V usage is TRBV29-1 and J usage is TRBJ2-7; D possibly corresponds to TRBD2 (6 bases). The CDR3 loop spans 14 amino acids. The V and J ends lost 1 base and 2 bases respectively, with 12 bases between them. Germline CDR1 and CDR2: SQVTM and ANQGSEA. The CDR3 nucleotides read TGCAGCGTTGAAGGGACTACCGGAACCTACGAGCAGTACTTC. It is translated as CSVEGTTGTYEQYF.

The V gene is TRBV7-2, the J gene TRBJ2-1; D is unclear. Germline V lookup: CDR1 SGHTA, CDR2 FQGNSA. The V end was cut by 2 bases, the J end by 3 bases, with 11 bases between. This CDR3 comprises 15 residues. CDR3 bases: TGTGCCAGCAGCTTATGGCAGACCAACTACAATGAGCAGTTCTTC. It yields the protein CASSLWQTNYNEQFF.

V and J are TRBV4-3 and TRBJ1-2, with 8 bases lining up with TRBD1. The V segment lost 8 bases and the J segment 1 base; nucleotides outside the gene matches: 12. The CDR3 extends over 16 amino acids. Germline CDR1 and CDR2: LGHNA and YSLEER. The CDR3 sequence: CASGYLPGQDNYGYTF. Written as DNA, the CDR3 is TGCGCCAGCGGGTACTTACCGGGACAGGATAACTATGGCTACACCTTC.

This clonotype was seen at least ten times. This sequence joins TRBV29-1 and TRBJ1-2; D is ambiguous. The CDR3 loop spans 11 amino acids. CDR1 and CDR2 from the germline V gene are SQVTM and ANQGSEA. V gave up 7 bases and J gave up 5 bases, with 11 bases separating them. The CDR3 loop is CSAGEDYGYTF. CDR3 in DNA: TGCAGCGCCGGGGAAGATTATGGCTACACCTTC.

This clonotype was picked up a small number of times. This chain connects TRBV20-1 to TRBJ1-2; no clear D gene. Trimming took off 4 bases at V and 2 bases at J, with 8 bases between the two ends. The CDR3 is 12 residues long. Per the germline V gene, CDR1 is DFQATT and CDR2 is SNEGSKA (reference sequence). The CDR3 is CSAINTNYGYTF. Here the CDR3 DNA reads TGCAGTGCTATCAACACCAACTATGGCTACACCTTC.

This chain uses TRBV7-2 with TRBJ1-1; D is undetermined. Germline V CDR1 and CDR2: SGHTA, FQGNSA. There are 12 residues in the CDR3. V was clipped by 4 bases and J by 7 bases, with 10 bases between them. The CDR3 is CASSYFNGEAFF. CDR3 DNA sequence: TGTGCCAGCAGCTACTTTAACGGTGAAGCTTTCTTT.

With regard to this clonotype: A junction boundary mismatches the germline segment, possibly from a read error. This sequence joins TRBV6-2 or TRBV6-3 and TRBJ2-4, with a possible D match to TRBD1 (6 bases). Germline V gene data show CDR1 as MNHEY and CDR2 as SVGEGT. The CDR3 contains 16 residues. The CDR3 loop is CASSYSRDFGQYEQDF. The CDR3 nucleotides are TGTGCCAGCAGTTACTCGAGGGATTTTGGACAGTACGAGCAGGACTTC.

This clonotype was detected many times. The CDR3 coding sequence is TGTGCCAGCAGCCAAGGAACTAGCGGGGGTTACAATGAGCAGTTCTTC. This encodes CASSQGTSGGYNEQFF. This chain joins TRBV4-2 and TRBJ2-1; 11 nucleotides agree with TRBD2. The CDR3 is 16 amino acids. Trimming at V came to 1 base and at J to 4 bases, leaving 3 bases not matched to a gene. Germline V gene lookup returns CDR1 LGHNA and CDR2 YNFKEQ.

The chain combines TRBV27 with TRBJ1-1; a possible D gene is TRBD1 (6 bases). CDR3 length equals 15 residues. The germline V gene encodes CDR1 MNHEY and CDR2 SMNVEV (reference sequence). Trimming took 6 bases from V and 1 from J, leaving 15 bases between them. CDR3 region: CASRITGMGNTEAFF. Here the CDR3 DNA reads TGTGCCAGCAGGATAACAGGGATGGGGAACACTGAAGCTTTCTTT.

The chain recombines TRBV2 with TRBJ1-2; TRBD1 is a possible D gene (6 bases). CDR3 length: 14 residues. Looked up from germline, CDR1 is SNHLY and CDR2 is FYNNEI. V was pared by 4 bases and J by 4 bases, with 13 bases between. This CDR3 reads CASSGTRGPYGYTF. The CDR3 coding sequence is TGTGCCAGCAGTGGGACCAGGGGACCCTATGGCTACACCTTC.